The 21 T cell receptor beta chains listed next were all sequenced from one sample in a study of cytomegalovirus exposure and HLA in healthy donors. The primer mix had 60 Vbeta and 13 Jbeta primers. Assay: immunoSEQ multiplex PCR; the TCRdb copy retains only in-frame clones and omits some. This sample carries approximately 88,000 clones, 76% of them seen once, and the ten largest clones take under 7%. Sequencing input: PBMCs. The receptors were sampled from a man between 25 and 39 years old in good health and CMV-seropositive.

The genes are TRBV7-2 and TRBJ1-3; D is ambiguous. V was clipped by 4 bases and J by 8 bases, with 15 bases between them. Germline values: CDR1 SGHTA, CDR2 FQGNSA. The CDR3 length is 14 residues. The CDR3 loop is CASSWPGQLDTIYF. In nucleotides, the CDR3 is TGTGCCAGCAGCTGGCCGGGTCAGTTGGACACCATATATTTT.

The rearrangement joins TRBV9 to TRBJ1-1; no clear D gene. V was cut by 0 bases and J by 3 bases, with 12 bases left in between. CDR3 length equals 15 residues. Per germline, CDR1 SGDLS and CDR2 YYNGEE. The CDR3 protein is CASSVAPGWDTEAFF. The CDR3 bases are TGTGCCAGCAGCGTAGCCCCAGGATGGGACACTGAAGCTTTCTTT.

The chain couples TRBV7-3 to TRBJ2-3; a weak D match, TRBD2 (5 bases). The CDR3 is made up of 13 amino acids. CDR1 SGHTA and CDR2 FQGTGA come from the germline V gene. The V and J ends lost 3 bases and 11 bases respectively, with 15 bases between them. CDR3 sequence reads: CASSFAPGREQYF. The CDR3 nucleotides read TGTGCCAGCAGCTTCGCACCCGGCCGGGAGCAGTATTTT.

The chain combines TRBV7-2 with TRBJ2-5, with 9 bases matching TRBD2. CDR3 size: 15 residues. Germline V lookup: CDR1 SGHTA, CDR2 FQGNSA. Trimming removed 5 bases from V and 5 bases from J; junction bases left unmatched: 9. The CDR3 sequence is CASSPAGGSLETQYF. The CDR3 nucleotides read TGTGCCAGCAGCCCAGCGGGAGGTTCATTGGAGACCCAGTACTTC.

V gene TRBV5-1 combines with J gene TRBJ1-1, with 9 bases identical to TRBD1. Trimming cost V 3 bases and J 2 bases; bases outside gene matches: 5. Looked up from germline, CDR1 is SGHRS and CDR2 is YFSETQ. The CDR3 covers 15 residues. CDR3 protein: CASSWTGAGNTEAFF. The CDR3 region has the DNA TGCGCCAGCAGCTGGACAGGGGCCGGAAACACTGAAGCTTTCTTT.

The table lists this clone with a count of one. V usage is TRBV14 and J usage is TRBJ2-2; 7 nucleotides align to TRBD2. Unmatched junction bases numbered 7, after V lost 3 bases and J lost 6 bases. Germline V gives CDR1 SGHDN, CDR2 FVKESK. This CDR3 has 15 amino acids. In nucleotides, the CDR3 is TGTGCCAGCAGCCACCTCACTAGCGCGGCCGGGGAGCTGTTTTTT. It is translated as CASSHLTSAAGELFF.

The chain is built from TRBV19 and TRBJ1-5; 10 nucleotides match TRBD1. The length of the CDR3 is 15 residues. Unmatched junction bases numbered 9, after V lost 10 bases and J lost 3 bases. Germline CDR1 reads LNHDA; CDR2 reads SQIVND (reference sequence). The CDR3: CAIAGTGAPNQPQHF. CDR3 in DNA: TGTGCCATTGCCGGGACAGGGGCCCCCAATCAGCCCCAGCATTTT.

The gene calls are TRBV5-6 and TRBJ2-2, with TRBD1 as a possible D gene (5 bases). Germline CDR1 is SGHDT and CDR2 is YYEEEE. Trimming shortened V by 2 bases and J by 6 bases, and 17 bases separated the two germline ends. CDR3 length equals 16 residues. Written as DNA, the CDR3 is TGTGCCAGCAGCTTTATCCAGGGCCCAAGGGCCGGGGAGCTGTTTTTT. The encoded protein is CASSFIQGPRAGELFF.

This chain connects TRBV12-5 to TRBJ2-5, with 8 bases aligning to TRBD2. The CDR3 runs 19 residues. The germline V gene encodes CDR1 LGHNT and CDR2 FRNRAP. V shed 2 bases and J 4 bases; nucleotides not matched to a gene: 18. The CDR3 DNA reads TGTGCTAGTGGTTTGTCCCCACACGGGTCCGGGAGGGCCGGAGAGACCCAGTACTTC. It yields the protein CASGLSPHGSGRAGETQYF.

The chain is built from TRBV9 and TRBJ2-2; D is perhaps TRBD1 (5 bases). Germline V gene sequence: CDR1 SGDLS, CDR2 YYNGEE. V was pared by 0 bases and J by 1 base, with 13 bases between. This CDR3 spans 17 amino acids. CDR3 protein: CASSVGLAGRNTGELFF. As DNA, the CDR3 is TGTGCCAGCAGCGTAGGCCTGGCAGGGCGGAACACCGGGGAGCTGTTTTTT.

The chain's CDR3 is CASSPGTVRNQPQHF. The CDR3 DNA reads TGTGCCAGCAGCCCAGGGACAGTTCGAAATCAGCCCCAGCATTTT. The V call is TRBV7-2, the J call TRBJ1-5; 7 bases line up with TRBD1. After removal of 5 bases from V and 4 bases from J, the junction contained 8 bases not matched to a gene. The CDR3 is 15 amino acids. Per the germline V gene, CDR1 is SGHTA and CDR2 is FQGNSA.

This chain uses TRBV7-2 with TRBJ1-1, with a weak D call TRBD1 (5 bases). Germline-derived CDR1 and CDR2 are SGHTA and FQGNSA. The CDR3 has 13 amino acids. Trimming left V 4 bases short and J 5 bases short, with 11 bases between. In DNA form, the CDR3 reads TGTGCCAGCAGCTCCTCTCAGGGTACTGAAGCTTTCTTT. Its protein product is CASSSSQGTEAFF.

The genes are TRBV21-1 and TRBJ1-2; TRBD1 is the table's D call, not checked against the DNA. TRBV21-1 is reported as a pseudogene. This CDR3 is 15 amino acids long. CDR3 sequence reads: CASSKTPQAWHGYTF. Written as DNA, the CDR3 is TGTGCCAGCAGCAAGACCCCACAGGCCTGGCATGGCTACACCTTC.

This chain links TRBV23-1 with TRBJ2-7; D perhaps matches TRBD1 (6 bases). TRBV23-1 is treated as an ORF (open reading frame) with a function not yet certain. Trimming shortened V by 7 bases and J by 1 base, and 11 bases separated the two germline ends. This CDR3 is 13 amino acids long. CDR3 DNA: TGCGCCAGCATACGGACAGAGTCCTACGAGCAGTACGTC. This translates into CASIRTESYEQYV.

The rearrangement joins TRBV4-1 to TRBJ1-1; TRBD1 is a possible D gene (6 bases). CDR3 length: 16 amino acids. The germline V and J ends were trimmed by 1 base and 1 base, with 13 bases remaining between them. CDR1 is MGHRA, CDR2 YSYEKL, per germline. CDR3 amino acids: CASSQVDGGPNTEAFF. The CDR3 coding sequence is TGCGCCAGCAGCCAAGTTGATGGGGGCCCGAACACTGAAGCTTTCTTT.

The chain recombines TRBV6-1 with TRBJ1-1; D might be TRBD1 (6 bases). V was clipped by 5 bases and J by 5 bases, with 12 bases between them. The CDR3 totals 13 residues. Germline CDR1 and CDR2: MNHNS and SASEGT. In nucleotides, the CDR3 is TGTGCCAGCAGTTCGGACAGAGGGACTGAAGCTTTCTTT. This encodes CASSSDRGTEAFF.

V and J are TRBV5-8 and TRBJ1-1; weak D call: TRBD1 (5 bases). The germline CDR1 and CDR2 sequences are SGHTS and YDEGEE. This CDR3 is built from 15 residues. The V gene lost 4 bases and the J gene lost 3 bases, with 16 bases spanning the gap. CDR3 region: CASSQEVQGYTEAFF. The CDR3 nucleotides read TGTGCCAGCAGCCAAGAGGTCCAGGGCTACACTGAAGCTTTCTTT.

The chain has TRBV30 and TRBJ2-5; no clear D. The CDR3 totals 12 residues. Germline V CDR1 and CDR2: GTSNPN, SVGIG (reference sequence). Deletions cut 4 bases from V and 0 bases from J, with 6 bases between. The CDR3 bases are TGTGCCTGGACACGGTACCAAGAGACCCAGTACTTC. Translation: CAWTRYQETQYF.

This clone turned up a few times. The chain links TRBV6-1 to TRBJ2-1; 12 positions match TRBD2. Germline V gene data show CDR1 as MNHNS and CDR2 as SASEGT. V shed 4 bases, J shed 8 bases, and the junction held 9 bases outside the gene matches. CDR3 length equals 16 residues. CDR3 DNA: TGTGCCAGCAGTGTGGAGGCTAGCGGGAGGGGCCATGAGCAGTTCTTC. Protein product: CASSVEASGRGHEQFF.

This clone was found a few times. V gene TRBV2 combines with J gene TRBJ1-5; TRBD1 matches 8 bases. Germline CDR1 and CDR2: SNHLY and FYNNEI. The CDR3 extends over 15 amino acids. After removal of 6 bases from V and 3 bases from J, the junction contained 7 bases not matched to a gene. CDR3 sequence (DNA): TGTGCCAGCAGCGAGGGACAGGTAACCAATCAGCCCCAGCATTTT. This gives the protein CASSEGQVTNQPQHF.

V usage is TRBV28 and J usage is TRBJ2-2; 10 positions agree with TRBD2. The CDR3 consists of 16 residues. The V gene's germline CDR1 is MDHEN and CDR2 SYDVKM. V was pared by 5 bases and J by 1 base, with 4 bases of the junction left unmatched. Here the CDR3 DNA reads TGTGCCAGCAGTAAAGCGGGAGGGCTGAACACCGGGGAGCTGTTTTTT. Translating gives CASSKAGGLNTGELFF.